The rows below give T cell receptor beta chains drawn from one sample of a study of blood T cell repertoires in COVID-19. Assay: immunoSEQ multiplex PCR; the TCRdb copy retains only in-frame clones and omits some. The table lists around 70,000 clones, about nine tenths of them singletons, with about 8.1% in the top ten. The sequencing input was peripheral blood. These receptors were taken from a man aged 25 to 45 with acute or convalescent COVID-19. The CDR3 runs from the conserved cysteine through the conserved F or W. Fields, in order: J gene, V gene, D gene, CDR3 protein. A D gene is named only where the DNA matches it firmly.

J: TRBJ2-1; V: TRBV10-1; D: -; CDR3: CASSEKAYNEQFF
J: TRBJ1-5; V: TRBV7-9; D: -; CDR3: CASSLDPGPQHF
J: TRBJ2-1; V: TRBV24-1; D: -; CDR3: CASRGGRGYNEQFF
J: TRBJ2-7; V: TRBV19; D: TRBD2; CDR3: CASSPLIVAGGLNYEQYF
J: TRBJ2-7; V: TRBV3-1/TRBV3-2; D: TRBD1; CDR3: CASSARTGDNEQYF
J: TRBJ2-1; V: TRBV10-2; D: -; CDR3: CASRKDSVMNNEQFF
J: TRBJ2-1; V: TRBV3-1/TRBV3-2; D: -; CDR3: CASSPSGGSEQFF
J: TRBJ1-2; V: TRBV6-5; D: -; CDR3: CASRWGGSNYGYTF
J: TRBJ1-2; V: TRBV9; D: -; CDR3: CASSVDQGYNYGYTF
J: TRBJ1-1; V: TRBV5-6; D: -; CDR3: CASSLPGAQNTEAFF
J: TRBJ2-1; V: TRBV10-2; D: -; CDR3: CASILTGEWFF
J: TRBJ1-4; V: TRBV29-1; D: TRBD1; CDR3: CRGGAGAYEKLFF
J: TRBJ2-2; V: TRBV7-2; D: -; CDR3: CASSLGLPAVGELFF
J: TRBJ1-5; V: TRBV7-3; D: -; CDR3: CASSPVGGEGNQPQHF
J: TRBJ2-4; V: TRBV18; D: -; CDR3: CASSRGSAKNIQYF
J: TRBJ2-1; V: TRBV27; D: TRBD2; CDR3: CASTRPGLSNEQFF
J: TRBJ2-1; V: TRBV6-5; D: TRBD1; CDR3: CASRGTGEYNEQFF
J: TRBJ2-7; V: TRBV28; D: -; CDR3: CASSKQTVPYEQYF
J: TRBJ2-7; V: TRBV5-1; D: -; CDR3: CASSLGTPGEQYF
J: TRBJ2-7; V: TRBV7-2; D: -; CDR3: CASSHRGAQSSYEQYF
J: TRBJ2-3; V: TRBV7-9; D: -; CDR3: CASSSAETIPDTQYF
J: TRBJ2-5; V: TRBV6-4; D: -; CDR3: CASSDRGEDQETQYF
J: TRBJ2-7; V: TRBV6-1; D: -; CDR3: CASSGKRRTVSYEQYF